What follows is one TCR beta chain and its context. Germline V gives CDR1 SGHVS, CDR2 FNYEAQ. V was cut by 3 bases and J by 2 bases, with 7 bases left in between. CDR3 length equals 13 residues. The authors' processing: Amplification of reference gene primers provided the estimated nucleated cell counts. Assay: immunoSEQ multiplex PCR; the TCRdb copy retains only in-frame clones and omits some. V and J calls and clone size are copied from that table; D and trimming were computed from the DNA. The sample includes about 220,000 clones, about 80% of them seen just once. These data are taken from a study of blood T cell repertoires in COVID-19. The overall study: Nucleic acid was either cDNA or gDNA, and it came from T cells, B-cell-depleted T cells, or PBMCs.

The sequenced sample was PBMCs or T cells enriched from blood (not recorded which). The chain couples TRBV7-6 to TRBJ1-1; no definite D call. This receptor was obtained from a middle-aged woman with acute COVID-19. Here the CDR3 DNA reads TGTGCCAGCAGCTTTCTTCTAAACACTGAAGCTTTCTTT. This sequence encodes CASSFLLNTEAFF.